This TCR beta chain was profiled in a study of technical replicates of blood from a few donors. Libraries were prepared by immunoSEQ multiplex PCR; TCRdb keeps only in-frame clonotypes and omits some of them. The profile shows roughly 80,000 clones, 91% of them singletons. The trim removed 8 bases at V and 8 bases at J, leaving 9 bases unmatched. Germline values: CDR1 SNHLY, CDR2 FYNNEI. CDR3 length: 14 amino acids. This sequence originates from a human donor in good health. The rearrangement joins TRBV2 to TRBJ2-1, with 10 bases matching TRBD2. Input material: T cells isolated from PBMCs. The CDR3 sequence is CASRRTSGQDEQFF. The CDR3 nucleotides read TGTGCCAGCCGTCGGACTAGCGGCCAGGATGAGCAGTTCTTC.